This T cell receptor (beta chain) stems from a study of blood T cell repertoires in COVID-19. Study background: There were acute and convalescent COVID-19 samples, and they came from the United States, Italy and Spain. Sources were T cells, B-cell-depleted T cells, or PBMCs; the material itself was cDNA or gDNA.

The germline gives CDR1 KGHSH, CDR2 LQKENI. CDR3 length: 17 amino acids. V was shortened by 4 bases and J by 7 bases, with 22 bases between the two germline ends. In the authors' methods: Estimated nucleated cell counts came from reference gene primer amplification. Data came from immunoSEQ multiplex PCR; TCRdb stores just in-frame clones and leaves some out. V and J calls and clone size are as listed in that table; D and trimming were resolved from the DNA. The sample records tens of thousands of clones, around 90% being singletons. This chain connects TRBV18 to TRBJ1-4, with D maybe TRBD1 (6 bases). The clonotype comes from an older man with active COVID-19. The sequenced material came from peripheral blood. The CDR3 DNA follows: TGTGCCAGCTCACGGGGGCCGCTATCAACCCCAGGTGAAAAACTGTTTTTT. This codes for CASSRGPLSTPGEKLFF.